The T cell receptor beta chain described here comes from a study of T cell responses to AZD1222 COVID-19 vaccine. The method was immunoSEQ multiplex PCR; TCRdb's version includes in-frame clones alone and lacks a portion of them. The data contain 90,000 to 120,000 clones, 89% of them singletons. The CDR3 runs to 16 residues. The germline V gene has CDR1 SGHTA and CDR2 FQGTGA. Trimming removed 0 bases from V and 0 bases from J, with 9 bases in between. General study results and limits: Increases in Spike-specific TCR breadth and depth were seen after two AZD1222 doses.

About this clone: The antigen remains undetermined.

The TCR sequence derives from an adult in good health. This chain links TRBV7-3 with TRBJ2-1; D assignment may be TRBD1 or TRBD2 (5 bases each). The sample in question was peripheral blood, obtained on day 0 of AZD1222 vaccination. The CDR3 reads CASSLTPGSSYNEQFF. CDR3 DNA sequence: TGTGCCAGCAGCTTAACCCCAGGGAGCTCCTACAATGAGCAGTTCTTC.